This T cell receptor beta chain was sequenced for a study of technical replicates of blood from a handful of donors. Some clones are missing from TCRdb's copy, which holds only in-frame ones; the method was immunoSEQ multiplex PCR. The sample records tens of thousands of clones, roughly 93% being singletons. This CDR3 is built from 14 residues. In germline, CDR1 is MDHEN, CDR2 SYDVKM. V lost 6 bases and J lost 10, with 16 bases in between. This rearrangement joins TRBV28 to TRBJ1-6; possible D gene TRBD1, 6 bases. Specimen: T cells isolated from PBMCs. This clonotype was sampled from a human donor in good health. The CDR3 region has the DNA TGTGCCAGCAGGCCACCAGGGGCGTACTCACCCCTCCACTTT. Protein product: CASRPPGAYSPLHF.